The rows below give T cell receptor beta chains drawn from one sample of a study of a mutant IDH1 vaccine in newly diagnosed glioma. TCRdb keeps only in-frame clones here, not all; method: immunoSEQ multiplex PCR. The sample holds around 30,000 clones, just under 90% seen once. Their antigen targets remain unknown. The sample in question was PBMCs, obtained from a glioma patient whose treatment included an IDH1 peptide vaccine. The receptors were sampled from a woman aged 25-40 years with glioma. CDR3s include the opening cysteine and the closing phenylalanine or tryptophan. The order of the fields is clone size, V gene, D gene, J gene, CDR3 protein, CDR3 DNA. D genes are given only for firm matches. Rows may omit the clone size; those that give it use once, few, many or a size class.

NA,TRBV7-2,NA,TRBJ1-5,CASSFTDSNNQPQHF,TGTGCCAGCAGCTTCACGGACAGTAACAATCAGCCCCAGCATTTT
few,TRBV11-2,NA,TRBJ1-4,CASSNILGNEKLFF,TGTGCCAGCAGCAACATTTTGGGAAATGAAAAACTGTTTTTT
NA,TRBV5-1,TRBD2,TRBJ2-7,CASSREGTPSYEQYF,TGCGCCAGCAGCCGGGAGGGGACCCCCTCCTACGAGCAGTACTTC
NA,TRBV7-9,NA,TRBJ1-5,CASSFEGGPQHF,TGTGCCAGCAGCTTCGAGGGGGGGCCCCAGCATTTT
NA,TRBV9,NA,TRBJ2-3,CASSVGRGGDTQYF,TGTGCCAGCAGCGTAGGGCGGGGTGGAGATACGCAGTATTTT
once,TRBV5-4,NA,TRBJ1-1,CASSPAGTSPEAFF,TGTGCCAGCAGCCCCGCCGGGACAAGTCCCGAAGCTTTCTTT
NA,TRBV21-1,NA,TRBJ2-7,CASSKIAGQTLNRGYEQYF,TGTGCCAGCAGCAAAATAGCAGGACAGACGCTTAATCGGGGGTACGAGCAGTACTTC
NA,TRBV7-6,TRBD1,TRBJ1-3,CASTTDRGDTIYF,TGTGCCAGCACCACTGACAGGGGTGACACCATATATTTT
once,TRBV7-2,NA,TRBJ1-1,CASSPLFSMNTEAFF,TGTGCCAGCAGCCCATTATTCTCCATGAACACTGAAGCTTTCTTT
NA,TRBV4-1,TRBD1,TRBJ1-5,CASSQAGGFSNQPQHF,TGCGCCAGCAGCCAGGCAGGGGGATTTAGCAATCAGCCCCAGCATTTT
NA,TRBV6-1,TRBD1,TRBJ1-1,CATNRGRNTEAFF,TGTGCCACCAACAGGGGGAGAAACACTGAAGCTTTCTTT
NA,TRBV5-5,TRBD1,TRBJ2-3,CASSHSTGIADTQYF,TGTGCCAGCAGCCACTCGACAGGGATCGCAGATACGCAGTATTTT
NA,TRBV11-2,TRBD1,TRBJ1-2,CASSTPGGAYGYTF,TGTGCCAGCAGCACCCCAGGGGGCGCCTATGGCTACACCTTC
NA,TRBV2,NA,TRBJ2-3,CASSEVGQPWRDTQYF,TGTGCCAGCAGTGAAGTTGGACAGCCGTGGAGAGATACGCAGTATTTT
NA,TRBV4-2,NA,TRBJ2-7,CASSPHAGTGYEQYF,TGTGCCAGCAGCCCCCACGCCGGGACTGGCTACGAGCAGTACTTC
NA,TRBV7-6,NA,TRBJ1-4,CASSVSQLHSGKLFF,TGTGCCAGCAGCGTCTCACAGCTACACAGTGGAAAACTGTTTTTT
NA,TRBV19,TRBD1,TRBJ2-2,CASSAGTGVGELFF,TGTGCCAGTAGTGCGGGGACAGGGGTCGGGGAGCTGTTTTTT
NA,TRBV9,NA,TRBJ1-6,CASSGRASNSPLHF,TGTGCCAGCAGCGGAAGGGCTTCTAATTCACCCCTCCACTTT
NA,TRBV4-3,TRBD1,TRBJ1-6,CASSQTTGTALVPLHF,TGCGCCAGCAGCCAGACAACCGGGACAGCTCTCGTCCCCCTCCACTTT
NA,TRBV15,NA,TRBJ1-1,CATGDIRNTEAFF,TGTGCCACCGGGGACATAAGAAACACTGAAGCTTTCTTT
NA,TRBV10-3,NA,TRBJ2-2,CAISGQAGELFF,TGTGCCATCAGCGGTCAGGCCGGGGAGCTGTTTTTT
NA,TRBV29-1,TRBD1,TRBJ2-3,CSAHAQGPDTQYF,TGCAGCGCCCACGCACAGGGGCCAGATACGCAGTATTTT
NA,TRBV15,NA,TRBJ2-5,CATSPDRLGTQYF,TGTGCCACCAGCCCGGACCGTCTAGGGACCCAGTACTTC
few,TRBV11-2,TRBD2,TRBJ2-5,CASSSGTSGDIGETQYF,TGTGCCAGCAGCTCCGGGACTAGCGGGGATATTGGAGAGACCCAGTACTTC
NA,TRBV4-1,TRBD2,TRBJ2-7,CASSQDREGLEQYF,TGCGCCAGCAGCCAAGATAGGGAGGGCTTGGAGCAGTACTTC
NA,TRBV7-2,NA,TRBJ1-3,CASSPVGPGNTIYF,TGTGCCAGCAGCCCGGTAGGGCCTGGAAACACCATATATTTT
NA,TRBV19,TRBD1,TRBJ1-1,CASRAAGGTEAFF,TGTGCCAGTAGGGCGGCAGGGGGCACTGAAGCTTTCTTT
NA,TRBV7-2,TRBD1,TRBJ1-1,CASSLTPFRTGGNTEAFF,TGTGCCAGCAGCTTAACCCCTTTTCGGACAGGGGGGAACACTGAAGCTTTCTTT
NA,TRBV4-3,TRBD1,TRBJ2-3,CASSRRQGVTDTQYF,TGCGCCAGCAGCCGGCGACAGGGGGTTACAGATACGCAGTATTTT
NA,TRBV19,NA,TRBJ2-7,CASSIGRSYEQYF,TGTGCCAGTAGTATCGGGCGGAGCTACGAGCAGTACTTC
NA,TRBV13,NA,TRBJ2-7,CASSPRGAGEQYF,TGTGCCAGCAGCCCTCGGGGGGCAGGGGAGCAGTACTTC
NA,TRBV5-1,NA,TRBJ2-7,CASSLGGNYEQYF,TGCGCCAGCAGCTTGGGGGGCAACTACGAGCAGTACTTC
NA,TRBV30,TRBD1,TRBJ1-1,CAWSDGQGTEAFF,TGTGCCTGGAGCGACGGACAGGGAACCGAAGCTTTCTTT
NA,TRBV6-5,NA,TRBJ1-4,CASSRPGLREKLFF,TGTGCCAGCAGCCGACCGGGATTAAGGGAAAAACTGTTTTTT
NA,TRBV6-1,TRBD1,TRBJ1-2,CASSGQGHYGYTF,TGTGCCAGCAGTGGACAGGGGCACTATGGCTACACCTTC
NA,TRBV29-1,NA,TRBJ1-6,CSASPGPGAPLHF,TGCAGCGCATCTCCGGGACCCGGGGCACCCCTCCACTTT
few,TRBV1,NA,TRBJ2-5,CTSSGGHDQETQYF,TGCACCAGCAGCGGGGGTCACGACCAAGAGACCCAGTACTTC
NA,TRBV27,NA,TRBJ1-2,CASSLFLGAQASYGYTF,TGTGCCAGCAGTTTATTCCTAGGTGCCCAGGCCAGTTATGGCTACACCTTC
NA,TRBV6-5,NA,TRBJ1-1,CASSPPGNTEAFF,TGTGCCAGCAGCCCCCCCGGGAACACTGAAGCTTTCTTT
NA,TRBV5-1,NA,TRBJ2-2,CASTLRTSTTGELFF,TGCGCCAGCACCTTGAGGACTTCTACCACCGGGGAGCTGTTTTTT
once,TRBV18,NA,TRBJ2-2,CASSPTSLRSGELFF,TGTGCCAGCTCACCGACTTCTCTCCGGTCCGGGGAGCTGTTTTTT
once,TRBV29-1,NA,TRBJ2-3,CSVAGTDTQYF,TGCAGCGTTGCGGGCACAGATACGCAGTATTTT
NA,TRBV6-6,NA,TRBJ2-7,CASSQTGGYEQYF,TGTGCCAGCAGTCAGACAGGAGGCTACGAGCAGTACTTC
once,TRBV29-1,NA,TRBJ1-3,CSAEVRGGAGVSGNTIYF,TGCAGCGCCGAGGTCCGGGGAGGGGCAGGGGTATCTGGAAACACCATATATTTT
NA,TRBV4-1,TRBD1,TRBJ1-4,CASSQVIDRGDEKLFF,TGCGCCAGCAGCCAAGTCATCGACAGGGGCGATGAAAAACTGTTTTTT
NA,TRBV4-1,NA,TRBJ1-4,CASSSGPLGGEKLFF,TGCGCCAGCAGCTCAGGGCCCCTGGGGGGTGAAAAACTGTTTTTT
NA,TRBV7-7,NA,TRBJ2-7,CASSLVKGHEQYF,TGTGCTAGCAGCTTAGTCAAGGGCCACGAGCAGTACTTC
NA,TRBV6-5,NA,TRBJ1-2,CASRAATNYGYTF,TGTGCCAGCAGGGCAGCCACTAACTATGGCTACACCTTC
NA,TRBV10-3,NA,TRBJ1-3,CAISPVSSGNTIYF,TGTGCCATCAGCCCAGTAAGCTCTGGAAACACCATATATTTT
NA,TRBV19,TRBD1,TRBJ2-1,CASSIVGGFFNEQFF,TGTGCCAGTAGTATAGTAGGGGGCTTTTTCAATGAGCAGTTCTTC
NA,TRBV4-1,NA,TRBJ2-2,CASSRSVLYTGELFF,TGCGCCAGCAGCCGATCGGTCTTATACACCGGGGAGCTGTTTTTT
NA,TRBV7-6,TRBD1,TRBJ1-2,CASSFLQGDGYTF,TGTGCCAGCAGCTTCCTACAGGGGGATGGCTACACCTTC
NA,TRBV6-1,NA,TRBJ2-7,CASRKLFSYEQYF,TGTGCCAGCAGGAAGTTGTTCTCCTACGAGCAGTACTTC
NA,TRBV4-2,NA,TRBJ1-1,CASSQDPQGLNTEAFF,TGTGCCAGCAGCCAAGATCCGCAGGGATTGAACACTGAAGCTTTCTTT
NA,TRBV5-6,TRBD2,TRBJ2-5,CASSWGTSGGAYQETQYF,TGTGCCAGCAGCTGGGGGACTAGCGGGGGGGCCTACCAAGAGACCCAGTACTTC
NA,TRBV6-5,NA,TRBJ2-5,CASSYGRAERETQYF,TGTGCCAGCAGTTACGGTAGGGCAGAGCGAGAGACCCAGTACTTC
NA,TRBV7-6,NA,TRBJ1-4,CASSWGGAVNEKLFF,TGTGCCAGCAGCTGGGGTGGAGCAGTAAATGAAAAACTGTTTTTT
NA,TRBV4-2,TRBD1,TRBJ2-7,CASSITGGKAYEQYF,TGTGCCAGCAGTATTACAGGGGGAAAGGCCTACGAGCAGTACTTC